This T cell receptor (beta chain) is from a study of Ad26.COV2.S vaccination and SARS-CoV-2 variants. Study-level results: Similar non-spike TCR breadth was seen in vaccine and placebo recipients. Placebo recipients trailed vaccine recipients in spike-specific TCR breadth.

Germline CDR1 and CDR2: KGHSH and LQKENI. The CDR3 has 16 residues. V shed 2 bases and J shed 5 bases, with 18 bases lying between them. The treatment was: 19 received Ad26.COV2.S at low or high dose, single or two shots; 5 received placebo; per-sample allocation not given. Collection of the samples took place on day 63 after the first injection of vaccine or placebo. Profiling relied on immunoSEQ multiplex PCR, and the TCRdb table lists in-frame clones only, not all of them. The table lists 440,000 or so clones, 90% of them singletons. About this clone: Its antigen is unknown.

The sequenced sample was peripheral blood, obtained in a trial of Ad26.COV2.S vaccine versus placebo. The rearrangement joins TRBV18 to TRBJ1-2, with TRBD1 as a possible D gene (5 bases). The sequence came from a person between 18 and 60 years old who received the Ad26.COV2.S COVID-19 vaccine or a placebo. The CDR3 loop is CASSPIEGMGLYGYTF. The CDR3, as DNA: TGTGCCAGCTCACCAATAGAGGGGATGGGACTTTATGGCTACACCTTC.